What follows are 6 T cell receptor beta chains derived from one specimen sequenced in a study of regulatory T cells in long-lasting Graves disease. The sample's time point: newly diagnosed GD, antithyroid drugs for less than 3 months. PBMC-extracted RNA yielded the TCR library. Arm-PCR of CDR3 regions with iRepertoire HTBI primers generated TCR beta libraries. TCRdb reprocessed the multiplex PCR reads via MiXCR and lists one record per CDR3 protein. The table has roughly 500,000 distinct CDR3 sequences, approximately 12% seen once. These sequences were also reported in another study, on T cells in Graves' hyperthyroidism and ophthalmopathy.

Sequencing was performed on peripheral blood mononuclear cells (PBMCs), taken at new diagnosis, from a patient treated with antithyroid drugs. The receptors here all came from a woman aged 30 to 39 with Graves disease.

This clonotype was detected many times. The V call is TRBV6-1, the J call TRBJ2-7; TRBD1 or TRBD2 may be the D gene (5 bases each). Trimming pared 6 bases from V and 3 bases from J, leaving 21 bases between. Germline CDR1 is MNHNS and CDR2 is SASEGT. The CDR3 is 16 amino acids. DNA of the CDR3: TGTGCCAGCAGCTTACAACCTCCGGGACCGATCTACGAGCAGTACTTC. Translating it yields CASSLQPPGPIYEQYF.

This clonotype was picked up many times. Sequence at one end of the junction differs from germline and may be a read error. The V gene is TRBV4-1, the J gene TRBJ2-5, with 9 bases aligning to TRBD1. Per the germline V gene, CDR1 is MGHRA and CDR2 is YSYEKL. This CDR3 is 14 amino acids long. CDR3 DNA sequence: TGTGCCAGCAGCCACAGGGGGCGAGGAGAGACCCAGTACTTC. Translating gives CASSHRGRGETQYF.

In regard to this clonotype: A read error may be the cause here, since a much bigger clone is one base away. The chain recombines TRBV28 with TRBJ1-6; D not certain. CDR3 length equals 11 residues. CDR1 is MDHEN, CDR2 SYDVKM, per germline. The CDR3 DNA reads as TGTGCCGGCAGTTCCTCGGGCCCCCTCCACTTT. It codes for CAGSSSGPLHF.

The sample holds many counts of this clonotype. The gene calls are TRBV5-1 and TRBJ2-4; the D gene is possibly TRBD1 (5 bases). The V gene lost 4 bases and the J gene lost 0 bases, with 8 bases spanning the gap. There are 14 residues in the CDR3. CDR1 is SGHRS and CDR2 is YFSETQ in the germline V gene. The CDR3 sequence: CASSPQVAKNIQYF. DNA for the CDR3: TGCGCCAGCAGCCCACAGGTAGCCAAAAACATTCAGTACTTC. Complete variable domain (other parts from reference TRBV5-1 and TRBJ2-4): KAGVTQTPRYLIKTRGQQVTLSCSPISGHRSVSWYQQTPGQGLQFLFEYFSETQRNKGNFPGRFSGRQFSNSRSEMNVSTLELGDSALYLCASSPQVAKNIQYFGAGTRLSVL.

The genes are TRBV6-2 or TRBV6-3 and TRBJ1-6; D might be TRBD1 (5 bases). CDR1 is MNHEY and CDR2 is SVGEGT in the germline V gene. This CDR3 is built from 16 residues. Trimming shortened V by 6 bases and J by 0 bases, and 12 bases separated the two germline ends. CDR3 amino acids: CASRVTGSSYNSPLHF. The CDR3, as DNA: TGTGCCAGCAGGGTAACAGGTTCCTCCTATAATTCACCCCTCCACTTT.

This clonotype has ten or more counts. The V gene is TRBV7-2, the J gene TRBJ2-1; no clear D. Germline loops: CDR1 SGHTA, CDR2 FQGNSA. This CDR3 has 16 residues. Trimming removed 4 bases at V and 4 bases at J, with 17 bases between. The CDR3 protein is CASSSPEESPYNEQFF. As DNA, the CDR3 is TGTGCCAGCAGCTCACCCGAGGAGTCCCCTTACAATGAGCAGTTCTTC.